This TCR beta chain was profiled in a study of cytomegalovirus exposure and HLA in healthy donors. Background on the study: A prior analysis found 100 million to 140 million unique TCR beta sequences from some 190 million T cells.

Primers included in the PCR were 60 Vbeta and 13 Jbeta primers. Repertoires were generated with immunoSEQ multiplex PCR, while TCRdb's copy carries only in-frame clones and drops some. The table includes about 75,000 clones, around 83% detected once. This CDR3 has 14 amino acids. The germline V and J ends were trimmed by 5 bases and 0 bases, with 9 bases remaining between them. The germline V gene encodes CDR1 SGHAT and CDR2 FQNNGV. The origin of this receptor is a man between 70 and 80 years old in good health and CMV-seropositive. The material sequenced was PBMCs. V is TRBV11-2 and J is TRBJ2-3; possibly TRBD2 for D (6 bases). Here the CDR3 reads CASSPRGSTDTQYF. The CDR3 DNA is TGTGCCAGCAGCCCTCGGGGGAGCACAGATACGCAGTATTTT. Full variable domain (missing parts from reference TRBV11-2 and TRBJ2-3): EAGVAQSPRYKIIEKRQSVAFWCNPISGHATLYWYQQILGQGPKLLIQFQNNGVVDDSQLPKDRFSAERLKGVDSTLKIQPAKLEDSAVYLCASSPRGSTDTQYFGPGTRLTVL.